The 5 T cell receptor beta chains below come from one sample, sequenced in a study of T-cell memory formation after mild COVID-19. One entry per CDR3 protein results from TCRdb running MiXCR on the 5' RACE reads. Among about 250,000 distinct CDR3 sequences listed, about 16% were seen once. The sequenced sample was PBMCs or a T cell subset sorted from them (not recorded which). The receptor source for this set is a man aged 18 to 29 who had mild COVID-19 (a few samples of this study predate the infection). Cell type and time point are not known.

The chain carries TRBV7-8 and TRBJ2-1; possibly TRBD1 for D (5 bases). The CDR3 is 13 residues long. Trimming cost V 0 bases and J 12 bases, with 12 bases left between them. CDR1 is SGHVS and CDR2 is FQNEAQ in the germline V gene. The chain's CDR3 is CASSLAFRVRQFF. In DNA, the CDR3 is TGTGCCAGCAGCTTAGCGTTCAGGGTAAGGCAGTTCTTC.

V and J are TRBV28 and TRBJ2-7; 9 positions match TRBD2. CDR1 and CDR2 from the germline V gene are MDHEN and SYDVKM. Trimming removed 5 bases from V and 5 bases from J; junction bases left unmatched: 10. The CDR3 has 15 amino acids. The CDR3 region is CASSPGGGAVNEQYV. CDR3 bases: TGTGCCAGCAGTCCTGGCGGGGGGGCAGTCAACGAGCAGTACGTC.

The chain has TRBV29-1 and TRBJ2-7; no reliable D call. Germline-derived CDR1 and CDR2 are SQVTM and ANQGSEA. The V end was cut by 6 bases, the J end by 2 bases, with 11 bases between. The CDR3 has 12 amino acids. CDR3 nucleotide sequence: TGCAGCGTAGTTGTGTCGACCTACGAGCAGTACTTC. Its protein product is CSVVVSTYEQYF.

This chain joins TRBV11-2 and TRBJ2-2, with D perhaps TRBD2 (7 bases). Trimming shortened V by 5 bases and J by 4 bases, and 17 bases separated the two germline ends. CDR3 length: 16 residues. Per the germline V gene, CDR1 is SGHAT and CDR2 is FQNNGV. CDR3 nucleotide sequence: TGTGCCAGCAGCCCCCTCCGGGGGGCGGGCACCGGGGAGCTGTTTTTT. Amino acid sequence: CASSPLRGAGTGELFF.

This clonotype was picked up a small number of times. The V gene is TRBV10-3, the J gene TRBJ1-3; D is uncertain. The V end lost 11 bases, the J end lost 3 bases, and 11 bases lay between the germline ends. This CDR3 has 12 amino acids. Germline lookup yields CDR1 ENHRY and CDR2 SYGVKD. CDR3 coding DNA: TGTGCCGCCCTCCGTGATGGAAACACCATATATTTT. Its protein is CAALRDGNTIYF.